Given below is one T cell receptor (beta chain) in context. No cognate antigen has been identified for it. A commercial ELISA kit detecting HCMV-specific IgG in serum was used to determine HCMV serostatus. Ficoll density gradient centrifugation was used to isolate peripheral blood mononuclear cells from blood. The listed sequencing device is Illumina HiSeq 2000. 5'RACE template switching, by which a universal primer site and unique molecular identifiers were added, was used to make TCR beta cDNA libraries. cDNA synthesis was primed from the TCR beta constant segment and was followed by two successive PCR amplification steps. The authors' pipeline ran thus. MIGEC was used to demultiplex reads and group the reads by UMI, and MiTCR was used to assemble and quantify clonotypes. To exclude erroneous sequences, only TCR cDNA sequences supported by at least two reads were retained. The tcR package was used for downstream repertoire analysis, and clonotypes were matched across fractions by CDR3 nucleotide sequence plus V segment. VDJmatch was used to annotate antigen specificity against VDJdb, with one amino acid substitution allowed in CDR3. After TCRdb reprocessed the reads, each CDR3 protein sequence was kept as one row, without DNA. None of the V and J calls come from the authors' own analysis; TCRdb made them. This sample's clone table shows roughly 170,000 distinct CDR3 sequences. Of the sample, roughly 20% is held by the ten largest clones.

This sample stems from a study of T cells expressing NK-cell markers (TCRdb year 2020). Describing the broader study: Eight or nine donors provided sorted CD3+CD56+NKG2C+, CD3+CD56+NKG2C- and CD3+CD56-NKG2C+ T-cell subsets, whose TCR beta-chain repertoires were profiled. All eight donors whose samples were sequenced were randomly selected healthy volunteers, three of them men and five women. The libraries were sequenced on Illumina HiSeq 2000/2500, MiSeq or NextSeq, producing 2 x 150 bp reads. Most of the eight sequenced donors were HCMV-seropositive and one was HCMV-seronegative. Study-level results and caveats: In more than 5 donors, the dominant CD3+CD56+NKG2C+ clonotypes ranked among the top 10 CD8+ clonotypes, making up 1.0-7.0% of CD8+ T cells. Those dominant clonotypes were again the most abundant among CD3+CD56-NKG2C+ cells in a handful of donors, at roughly 25-60.1%. It remained unclear whether the expanded NKG2C-expressing T cell clones were specific for HCMV antigens.

The CDR3 covers 15 residues, taking in both the cysteine and the phenylalanine. DNA is not on record. Taken from the germline V gene, the CDR1 and CDR2 loops are KGHDR and SFDVKD. The rearranged segments are TRBV24-1 and TRBJ1-1; absent DNA, TCRdb's TRBD1 call cannot be checked. The TCR sequence derives from a woman aged 18 to 75 in good health. Sequencing input: blood T cells: a sorted CD56 or NKG2C T cell subset, CD4+ or CD8+ T cells, or bulk PBMC T cells (not recorded which). This receptor has the CDR3 CATSGSRTVNTEAFF.